The 15 T cell receptor beta chains below come from one sample, sequenced in a study of response to subunit inactivated influenza vaccine. TCRdb recomputed calls from the RT-PCR reads with MiXCR, one row per CDR3 protein. Among 630,000 or so distinct CDR3 sequences listed, less than 20% were seen once. Sequencing was performed on PBMCs from blood, taken about 11 days after vaccination. The receptor source for this set is a man between 50 and 59 years old who received an inactivated influenza vaccine.

The chain employs TRBV12-3 or TRBV12-4 and TRBJ2-7; D call uncertain. V lost 5 bases and J 9 bases, leaving 17 bases between the germline ends. The CDR3 extends over 13 amino acids. CDR3 in DNA: TGTGCCAGCAGTCTGTCGCCGGTGGCTGGGCAGTACTTC. This gives the protein CASSLSPVAGQYF.

The chain recombines TRBV4-2 with TRBJ2-5; TRBD2 matches 13 bases. Trimming cost V 1 base and J 2 bases; bases outside gene matches: 1. Per germline, CDR1 LGHNA and CDR2 YNFKEQ. The CDR3 has 16 amino acids. CDR3 nucleotide sequence: TGTGCCAGCAGCCAAGGGACTAGCGGGGGTCAAGAGACCCAGTACTTC. Encoded protein: CASSQGTSGGQETQYF.

The chain carries TRBV7-6 and TRBJ2-1; the D is unclear. There are 17 residues in the CDR3. V was clipped by 5 bases and J by 0 bases, with 17 bases between them. The germline gives CDR1 SGHVS, CDR2 FNYEAQ. CDR3 DNA sequence: TGTGCCAGCAGCCCCCGCTCGGCTGGCAGCTCCTACAATGAGCAGTTCTTC. This sequence encodes CASSPRSAGSSYNEQFF.

This chain joins TRBV4-3 and TRBJ1-2; D uncertain. This CDR3 has 15 residues. The V gene's germline CDR1 is LGHNA and CDR2 YSLEER. The V end lost 0 bases, the J end lost 0 bases, and 8 bases lay between the germline ends. The DNA of the CDR3 is TGCGCCAGCAGCCAAGATTATACCGCTAACTATGGCTACACCTTC. Encoded protein: CASSQDYTANYGYTF.

This clonotype turned up a few times. The chain employs TRBV20-1 and TRBJ2-5; D may match TRBD1 or TRBD2 (5 bases each). CDR3 length equals 13 residues. Germline V gene lookup returns CDR1 DFQATT and CDR2 SNEGSKA (reference sequence). Trimming took off 6 bases at V and 5 bases at J, with 16 bases between the two ends. The CDR3 DNA follows: TGCAGTGCCGCCGGGGCTCCCGGGGAGACCCAGTACTTC. Its protein product is CSAAGAPGETQYF.

This clonotype has a count of ten or more. The rearrangement links TRBV12-3 or TRBV12-4 to TRBJ1-3, with D uncertain. The V end lost 3 bases, the J end lost 1 base, and 4 bases lay between the germline ends. This CDR3 region has 13 residues. The CDR3 reads CASSLGSGNTIYF. CDR3 nucleotide sequence: TGTGCCAGCAGTTTGGGGTCTGGAAACACCATATATTTT.

V is TRBV20-1 and J is TRBJ2-7; D possibly corresponds to TRBD2 (7 bases). Germline CDR1 DFQATT, CDR2 SNEGSKA (reference sequence). The CDR3 consists of 16 residues. The V end was cut by 1 base, the J end by 0 bases, with 16 bases between. CDR3 sequence (DNA): TGCAGTGCTAGAGTTCAGGGGACTAAGTTCTCCTACGAGCAGTACTTC. It encodes CSARVQGTKFSYEQYF.

This clonotype was seen repeatedly, ten times or more. The chain employs TRBV7-2 and TRBJ2-5; D perhaps matches TRBD1 (6 bases). Per the germline V gene, CDR1 is SGHTA and CDR2 is FQGNSA. The V gene lost 0 bases and the J gene lost 5 bases, with 10 bases spanning the gap. The CDR3 runs 14 residues. Here the CDR3 DNA reads TGTGCCAGCAGCTTAGCGGGGGCTCTTGAGACCCAGTACTTC. Its translation: CASSLAGALETQYF.

The chain links TRBV20-1 to TRBJ2-7; possibly TRBD1 for D (6 bases). This CDR3 contains 12 residues. CDR1 and CDR2 (germline): DFQATT, SNEGSKA (reference sequence). V was cut by 5 bases and J by 10 bases, with 18 bases left in between. The CDR3 loop is CSALPDRLNQYF. CDR3 DNA sequence: TGCAGTGCTCTCCCCGACAGGCTGAATCAGTACTTC.

In its sample, this clonotype was seen a few times. The gene calls are TRBV9 and TRBJ2-7; no reliable D call. The V gene's germline CDR1 is SGDLS and CDR2 YYNGEE. Between the trimmed V and J ends, which lost 0 bases and 3 bases, there was a span of 13 bases. The length of the CDR3 is 15 residues. The CDR3 DNA reads TGTGCCAGCAGCGTAGGGTACGGTAACAGCTACGAGCAGTACTTC. This gives the protein CASSVGYGNSYEQYF.

The CDR3 reads CASSFRRVKSYNEQFF. The CDR3, as DNA: TGTGCCAGCAGTTTCAGGCGGGTCAAATCCTACAATGAGCAGTTCTTC. The chain recombines TRBV12-3 or TRBV12-4 with TRBJ2-1; the D gene is possibly TRBD2 (5 bases). Trimming took 3 bases from V and 1 from J, leaving 13 bases between them. The CDR3 loop spans 16 amino acids.

The rearrangement joins TRBV7-3 to TRBJ2-1; no clear D. V was trimmed by 0 bases and J by 8 bases, leaving 8 bases between them. CDR1 and CDR2 (germline): SGHTA, FQGTGA. The CDR3 sequence is 13 residues long. The DNA of the CDR3 is TGTGCCAGCAGCTTAACCTATATGGATGAGCAGTTCTTC. Residues: CASSLTYMDEQFF.

This clonotype showed up many times. The chain combines TRBV11-2 with TRBJ2-1; 8 nucleotides agree with TRBD2. This CDR3 contains 15 residues. CDR1 is SGHAT, CDR2 FQNNGV, per germline. V was clipped by 5 bases and J by 4 bases; unmatched bases: 7. The CDR3 sequence: CASSPRGGLYNEQFF. The DNA of the CDR3 is TGTGCCAGCAGCCCACGGGGGGGCCTATACAATGAGCAGTTCTTC.

This chain uses TRBV28 with TRBJ2-2; D ambiguous. The germline V and J ends were trimmed by 6 bases and 5 bases, with 10 bases remaining between them. Per the germline V gene, CDR1 is MDHEN and CDR2 is SYDVKM. This CDR3 has 13 residues. The CDR3 spells CASRTFSTGELFF. The DNA of the CDR3 is TGTGCCAGCAGAACTTTTAGTACCGGGGAGCTGTTTTTT.

The J gene is TRBJ1-2, the V gene TRBV7-2, with no clear D. This CDR3 comprises 13 residues. Germline V gene sequence: CDR1 SGHTA, CDR2 FQGNSA. V lost 3 bases to trimming and J lost 7 bases, with 12 bases between them. The CDR3 DNA reads TGTGCCAGCAGCTTGGGGAGCGAGGCTGGCTACACCTTC. Amino acids: CASSLGSEAGYTF.